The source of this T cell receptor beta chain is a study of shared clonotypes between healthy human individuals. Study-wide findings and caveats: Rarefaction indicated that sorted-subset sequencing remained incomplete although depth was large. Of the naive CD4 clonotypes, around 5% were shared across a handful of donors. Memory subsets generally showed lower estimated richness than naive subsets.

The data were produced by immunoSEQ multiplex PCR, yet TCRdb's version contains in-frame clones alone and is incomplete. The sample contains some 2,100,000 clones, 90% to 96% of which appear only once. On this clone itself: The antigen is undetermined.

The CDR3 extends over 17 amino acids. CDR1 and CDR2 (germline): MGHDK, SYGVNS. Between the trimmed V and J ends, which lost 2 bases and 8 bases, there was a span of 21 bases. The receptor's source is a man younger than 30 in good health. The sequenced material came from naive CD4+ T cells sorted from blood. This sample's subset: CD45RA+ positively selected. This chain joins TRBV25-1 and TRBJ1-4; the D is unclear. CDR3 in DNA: TGTGCCAGCAGTGAACATACCATTCCCCGACAAGAGGAAAAACTGTTTTTT. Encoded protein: CASSEHTIPRQEEKLFF.